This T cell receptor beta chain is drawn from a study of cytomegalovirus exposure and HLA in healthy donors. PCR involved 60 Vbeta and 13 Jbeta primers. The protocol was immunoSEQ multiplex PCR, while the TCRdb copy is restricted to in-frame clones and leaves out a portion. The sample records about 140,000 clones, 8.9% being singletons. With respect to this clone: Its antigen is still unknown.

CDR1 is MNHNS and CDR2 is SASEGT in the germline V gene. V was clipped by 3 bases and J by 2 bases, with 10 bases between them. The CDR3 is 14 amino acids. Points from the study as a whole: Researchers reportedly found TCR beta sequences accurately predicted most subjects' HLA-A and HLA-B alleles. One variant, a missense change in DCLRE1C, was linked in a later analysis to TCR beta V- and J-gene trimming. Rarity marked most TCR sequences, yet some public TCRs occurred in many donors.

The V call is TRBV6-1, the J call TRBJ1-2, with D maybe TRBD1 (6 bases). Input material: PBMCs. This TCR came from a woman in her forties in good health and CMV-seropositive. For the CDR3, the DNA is TGTGCCAGCAGTGAGAGGGGGTACAACTATGGCTACACCTTC. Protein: CASSERGYNYGYTF.